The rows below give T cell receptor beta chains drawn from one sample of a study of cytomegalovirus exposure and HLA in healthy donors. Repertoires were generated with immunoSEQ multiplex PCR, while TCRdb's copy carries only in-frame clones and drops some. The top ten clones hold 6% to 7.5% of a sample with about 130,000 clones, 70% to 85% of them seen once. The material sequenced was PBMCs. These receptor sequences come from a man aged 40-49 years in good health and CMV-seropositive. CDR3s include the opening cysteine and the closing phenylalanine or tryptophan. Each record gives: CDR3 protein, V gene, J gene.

cdr3_aa: CASSPGQGDYGYTF
v_call: TRBV16
j_call: TRBJ1-2

cdr3_aa: CASTLGRGTEAFF
v_call: TRBV5-1
j_call: TRBJ1-1

cdr3_aa: CASSQGGGRSARLPYNEQFF
v_call: TRBV4-2
j_call: TRBJ2-1

cdr3_aa: CASSPLSDGYTF
v_call: TRBV16
j_call: TRBJ1-2

cdr3_aa: CASSPGTSGSETQYF
v_call: TRBV27
j_call: TRBJ2-5

cdr3_aa: CASRVRGPTGELFF
v_call: TRBV4-2
j_call: TRBJ2-2

cdr3_aa: CASSSGQGPYEQYF
v_call: TRBV6-5
j_call: TRBJ2-7

cdr3_aa: CATSLSLWGDEQYF
v_call: TRBV15
j_call: TRBJ2-7

cdr3_aa: CASSRTRDMGNEQFF
v_call: TRBV23-1
j_call: TRBJ2-1

cdr3_aa: CAWSTQGAEKLFF
v_call: TRBV30
j_call: TRBJ1-4

cdr3_aa: CASSLHRDYSYNEQFF
v_call: TRBV5-5
j_call: TRBJ2-1

cdr3_aa: CASSPPGGSGSTNEQFF
v_call: TRBV7-3
j_call: TRBJ2-1

cdr3_aa: CASSIKGQSNEKLFF
v_call: TRBV19
j_call: TRBJ1-4

cdr3_aa: CASSAYSQGNEKLFF
v_call: TRBV9
j_call: TRBJ1-4

cdr3_aa: CASRTGQGRDEQFF
v_call: TRBV5-6
j_call: TRBJ2-1

cdr3_aa: CSVAGTGASAFF
v_call: TRBV29-1
j_call: TRBJ1-1

cdr3_aa: CASSAYRVSYEQYF
v_call: TRBV6-1
j_call: TRBJ2-7

cdr3_aa: CASSEEQGAQPQHF
v_call: TRBV2
j_call: TRBJ1-5

cdr3_aa: CASSSTPGTDYNEQFF
v_call: TRBV7-9
j_call: TRBJ2-1

cdr3_aa: CASSPQADHTGELFF
v_call: TRBV18
j_call: TRBJ2-2

cdr3_aa: CASSERRLAGGLELNTGELFF
v_call: TRBV6-1
j_call: TRBJ2-2

cdr3_aa: CASSRDTMNTEAFF
v_call: TRBV11-3
j_call: TRBJ1-1

cdr3_aa: CASSIRAPGNTIYF
v_call: TRBV19
j_call: TRBJ1-3

cdr3_aa: CASSWQQGGGFPLHF
v_call: TRBV7-8
j_call: TRBJ1-6

cdr3_aa: CASTGGRLARGEQFF
v_call: TRBV6-1
j_call: TRBJ2-1

cdr3_aa: CASSDWGDNEKLFF
v_call: TRBV25-1
j_call: TRBJ1-4

cdr3_aa: CASSLREGDTQYF
v_call: TRBV7-3
j_call: TRBJ2-3

cdr3_aa: CASSLGLREGPETQYF
v_call: TRBV11-3
j_call: TRBJ2-5

cdr3_aa: CASSLGGDEAFF
v_call: TRBV6-5
j_call: TRBJ1-1

cdr3_aa: CASILTGIQETQYF
v_call: TRBV5-6
j_call: TRBJ2-5

cdr3_aa: CSAAGTSGRSSYEQYF
v_call: TRBV29-1
j_call: TRBJ2-7

cdr3_aa: CASSLGTGGIQETQYF
v_call: TRBV7-7
j_call: TRBJ2-5

cdr3_aa: CASLMRFSYNSPLHF
v_call: TRBV6-1
j_call: TRBJ1-6

cdr3_aa: CAWSVRRRDTGELFF
v_call: TRBV30
j_call: TRBJ2-2

cdr3_aa: CASSASSSADTQYF
v_call: TRBV7-9
j_call: TRBJ2-3

cdr3_aa: CASSPLTGGINEQYF
v_call: TRBV18
j_call: TRBJ2-7

cdr3_aa: CASSPTGGRNQPQHF
v_call: TRBV6-5
j_call: TRBJ1-5

cdr3_aa: CASSDRAGQDWNSNQPQHF
v_call: TRBV2
j_call: TRBJ1-5

cdr3_aa: CASGTSGSYEQFF
v_call: TRBV19
j_call: TRBJ2-1

cdr3_aa: CASSLGTSGYNEQFF
v_call: TRBV7-6
j_call: TRBJ2-1

cdr3_aa: CANSLAATGGPADEQYF
v_call: TRBV5-1
j_call: TRBJ2-7

cdr3_aa: CASNPGQRNSYEQYF
v_call: TRBV2
j_call: TRBJ2-7

cdr3_aa: CASSPSGWDNEQFF
v_call: TRBV6-5
j_call: TRBJ2-1

cdr3_aa: CSGIAGGPDEQFF
v_call: TRBV29-1
j_call: TRBJ2-1

cdr3_aa: CASSANRDNEQFF
v_call: TRBV2
j_call: TRBJ2-1

cdr3_aa: CASSPGLAVVYEQYF
v_call: TRBV5-4
j_call: -

cdr3_aa: CASSPGLSGGGTQYF
v_call: TRBV5-6
j_call: TRBJ2-5

cdr3_aa: CASSLTQGYGYTF
v_call: TRBV7-3
j_call: TRBJ1-2

cdr3_aa: CASSRAPATDTQYF
v_call: TRBV28
j_call: TRBJ2-3

cdr3_aa: CASWTAGNTIYF
v_call: TRBV10-3
j_call: TRBJ1-3

cdr3_aa: CASHFGLAPRNEQFF
v_call: TRBV4-1
j_call: TRBJ2-1

cdr3_aa: CASGGTSAVYF
v_call: TRBV6-5
j_call: TRBJ2-5

cdr3_aa: CASSTLLGTEAFF
v_call: TRBV19
j_call: TRBJ1-1

cdr3_aa: CASRNTGGSYNEQFF
v_call: TRBV2
j_call: TRBJ2-1

cdr3_aa: CASRRDRANQPQHF
v_call: TRBV6-5
j_call: TRBJ1-5

cdr3_aa: CASTPGLAGVNEQFF
v_call: TRBV19
j_call: TRBJ2-1

cdr3_aa: CASRLGGGTEAFF
v_call: TRBV27
j_call: TRBJ1-1

cdr3_aa: CSTRDSSYEQYF
v_call: TRBV29-1
j_call: TRBJ2-7

cdr3_aa: CASSLTDTNEKLFF
v_call: TRBV28
j_call: TRBJ1-4

cdr3_aa: CASNPLIGGGELFF
v_call: TRBV27
j_call: TRBJ2-2